One sample yielded the 24 T cell receptor beta chains listed below, sequenced in a study of blood T cell repertoires in COVID-19. Libraries were prepared by immunoSEQ multiplex PCR; TCRdb keeps only in-frame clonotypes and omits some of them. The table records 250,000 to 350,000 clones, around 86% of them present only once. The sequencing sample was made of peripheral blood. The receptors here all came from a woman in her 30s who had recovered from COVID-19.

The V call is TRBV11-2, the J call TRBJ2-3, with TRBD2 as a possible D gene (6 bases). The CDR3 contains 15 residues. From germline, CDR1 is SGHAT and CDR2 FQNNGV. Trimming removed 4 bases from V and 4 bases from J, with 15 bases in between. The CDR3 is CASSSRAGFPDTQYF. CDR3 nucleotides: TGTGCCAGCAGCTCAAGGGCGGGGTTCCCAGATACGCAGTATTTT.

The chain recombines TRBV7-9 with TRBJ2-2; tentatively, D is TRBD2 (5 bases). V lost 5 bases, J lost 3 bases, and 10 bases lay in between. This CDR3 contains 14 residues. The germline gives CDR1 SEHNR, CDR2 FQNEAQ (reference sequence). In nucleotides, the CDR3 is TGTGCCAGCAGCCCGGGGAGAGACACCGGGGAGCTGTTTTTT. It translates to CASSPGRDTGELFF.

V usage is TRBV3-1 (or the pseudogene TRBV3-2) and J usage is TRBJ1-2, with D tentatively TRBD1 (5 bases). Germline values: CDR1 LGHDT, CDR2 YNNKEL (reference sequence). The CDR3 extends over 13 amino acids. Deletions cut 4 bases from V and 5 bases from J, with 11 bases between. The chain's CDR3 is CASSPSSGYGYTF. Written as DNA, the CDR3 is TGTGCCAGCAGCCCGAGTTCAGGGTATGGCTACACCTTC.

CDR3 sequence: CAWRGDKTSMGYTF. CDR3 nucleotide sequence: TGTGCCTGGAGAGGGGACAAGACCTCTATGGGCTACACCTTC. The rearrangement links TRBV30 to TRBJ1-2; tentative D call: TRBD1 (6 bases). The CDR3 consists of 14 residues. Trimming removed 3 bases from V and 8 bases from J, with 19 bases in between. Germline-derived CDR1 and CDR2 are GTSNPN and SVGIG (reference sequence).

The chain combines TRBV6-5 with TRBJ1-1; 9 positions agree with TRBD1. Looked up from germline, CDR1 is MNHEY and CDR2 is SVGAGI. V lost 6 bases to trimming and J lost 2 bases; unmatched junction nucleotides: 7. This CDR3 contains 15 residues. The CDR3 here is CASRGGDRDNTEAFF. CDR3 nucleotide sequence: TGTGCCAGCAGAGGGGGGGACAGGGACAACACTGAAGCTTTCTTT.

This chain joins TRBV5-4 and TRBJ1-1; TRBD1 might be the D (6 bases). Trimming removed 4 bases from V and 5 bases from J, with 9 bases in between. This CDR3 has 12 amino acids. CDR1 is SGHNT, CDR2 YYREEE, per germline (reference sequence). As DNA, the CDR3 is TGTGCCAGCAGCACCGGACAGACTGAAGCTTTCTTT. It specifies CASSTGQTEAFF.

This chain uses TRBV28 with TRBJ2-5, with 9 bases aligning to TRBD1. J gave up 5 bases and V 6 bases, and 7 bases lay outside the gene matches. The CDR3 length is 14 residues. Looked up from germline, CDR1 is MDHEN and CDR2 is SYDVKM. The CDR3 sequence: CASSAGQGVETQYF. CDR3 DNA sequence: TGTGCCAGCAGCGCGGGACAGGGAGTGGAGACCCAGTACTTC.

J is TRBJ2-3 and V is TRBV6-6; 7 nucleotides line up with TRBD1. Germline CDR1 is MNHNY and CDR2 is SVGAGI (reference sequence). The trim removed 6 bases at V and 0 bases at J, leaving 24 bases unmatched. CDR3 length: 21 residues. CDR3 region: CASSSVAVERTGVKSTDTQYF. The CDR3 DNA reads as TGTGCCAGCAGCTCCGTGGCAGTCGAACGGACAGGCGTGAAGAGCACAGATACGCAGTATTTT.

The chain uses TRBV10-3 and TRBJ2-7, with TRBD1 matching 9 bases. CDR1 is ENHRY and CDR2 is SYGVKD in the germline V gene. The CDR3 totals 13 residues. The junction had 3 bases not matched to a gene; V was cut back by 6 bases and J by 3 bases. The CDR3 protein is CAISRDRDYEQYF. DNA for the CDR3: TGTGCCATCAGCCGGGACAGGGACTACGAGCAGTACTTC.

V is TRBV27 and J is TRBJ1-1; 7 bases fit TRBD1. V lost 5 bases, J lost 1 base, and 4 bases stayed unmatched. CDR1 is MNHEY and CDR2 is SMNVEV in the germline V gene (reference sequence). The length of the CDR3 is 14 residues. CDR3 bases: TGTGCCAGCAGTATAGGGACAGCGAACACTGAAGCTTTCTTT. The encoded protein is CASSIGTANTEAFF.

The V and J genes are TRBV5-1 and TRBJ2-1; TRBD2 matches at 7 bases. This CDR3 spans 16 amino acids. The germline V gene encodes CDR1 SGHRS and CDR2 YFSETQ. The trim removed 5 bases at V and 10 bases at J, leaving 18 bases unmatched. Here the CDR3 reads CASRIAGKLLAGEQFF. Written as DNA, the CDR3 is TGCGCCAGCAGGATAGCGGGTAAACTCCTGGCAGGCGAGCAGTTCTTC.

This rearrangement joins TRBV6-5 to TRBJ1-2; D perhaps matches TRBD1 (6 bases). Germline V gives CDR1 MNHEY, CDR2 SVGAGI. V lost 8 bases and J 6 bases, leaving 13 bases between the germline ends. The CDR3 is made up of 12 amino acids. Written as DNA, the CDR3 is TGTGCCAGCCGGACAGCAACTGATGGCTACACCTTC. Its translation: CASRTATDGYTF.

This clone was observed at least ten times. The V gene is TRBV28, the J gene TRBJ2-1; 14 nucleotides align to TRBD2. This CDR3 is 17 amino acids long. The germline V gene encodes CDR1 MDHEN and CDR2 SYDVKM. Germline trimming cut 5 bases from V and 8 bases from J; bases unmatched to any gene: 11. The CDR3 is CASSQTSGRARDYEQFF. CDR3 nucleotide sequence: TGTGCCAGCAGTCAGACTAGCGGGAGGGCCAGGGACTATGAGCAGTTCTTC. Full variable domain (outside the CDR3, taken from reference TRBV28 and TRBJ2-1): DVKVTQSSRYLVKRTGEKVFLECVQDMDHENMFWYRQDPGLGLRLIYFSYDVKMKEKGDIPEGYSVSREKKERFSLILESASTNQTSMYLCASSQTSGRARDYEQFFGPGTRLTVL.

The chain employs TRBV25-1 and TRBJ2-2; 7 bases are shared with TRBD2. Germline CDR1 and CDR2: MGHDK and SYGVNS. V lost 3 bases and J lost 7; bases outside the gene matches: 8. The CDR3 is made up of 15 amino acids. For the CDR3, the DNA is TGTGCCAGCAGTGAGGGAGGCACGGGAGGCGGGGAGCTGTTTTTT. Encoded protein: CASSEGGTGGGELFF.

The chain links TRBV2 to TRBJ1-5; tentative D call: TRBD1 (5 bases). Trimming shortened V by 6 bases and J by 0 bases, and 9 bases separated the two germline ends. From germline, CDR1 is SNHLY and CDR2 FYNNEI. CDR3 length: 14 residues. The CDR3 loop reads CASRQVGSNQPQHF. CDR3 DNA sequence: TGTGCCAGCAGACAGGTTGGTAGCAATCAGCCCCAGCATTTT. The whole variable domain, filled in from reference TRBV2 and TRBJ1-5, reads EPEVTQTPSHQVTQMGQEVILRCVPISNHLYFYWYRQILGQKVEFLVSFYNNEISEKSEIFDDQFSVERPDGSNFTLKIRSTKLEDSAMYFCASRQVGSNQPQHFGDGTRLSIL.

V usage is TRBV5-1 and J usage is TRBJ2-7, with 10 bases lining up with TRBD2. J was trimmed by 2 bases and V by 4 bases; bases with no gene match: 15. Looked up from germline, CDR1 is SGHRS and CDR2 is YFSETQ. The CDR3 runs to 18 residues. The CDR3 region has the DNA TGCGCCAGCAGCGAATCGGCACTAGCGGGGTCCTCTCCCTACGAGCAGTACTTC. Translated: CASSESALAGSSPYEQYF.

The chain uses TRBV19 and TRBJ1-5, with unresolved D. Germline V gene sequence: CDR1 LNHDA, CDR2 SQIVND (reference sequence). V lost 2 bases and J lost 0, with 14 bases in between. CDR3 length equals 17 residues. The CDR3 here is CASSINLETASNQPQHF. The CDR3 nucleotides read TGTGCCAGTAGTATAAATCTAGAGACTGCTAGCAATCAGCCCCAGCATTTT.

V usage is TRBV4-2 and J usage is TRBJ1-2, with 7 bases that match TRBD1. V was pared by 3 bases and J by 3 bases, with 10 bases of the junction left unmatched. Germline CDR1 is LGHNA and CDR2 is YNFKEQ. The CDR3 loop spans 16 amino acids. The CDR3 loop is CASSQPDRDPDYGYTF. For the CDR3, the DNA is TGTGCCAGCAGCCAGCCAGACAGGGACCCAGACTATGGCTACACCTTC.

The gene calls are TRBV13 and TRBJ2-7, with 7 bases fitting TRBD2. CDR1 is PRHDT, CDR2 FYEKMQ, per germline (reference sequence). V lost 5 bases to trimming and J lost 5 bases; unmatched junction nucleotides: 15. The CDR3 is made up of 16 amino acids. The CDR3 reads CASSGRDYKSADEQYF. CDR3 in DNA: TGTGCCAGCAGCGGCCGGGACTACAAGAGTGCCGACGAGCAGTACTTC.

The chain combines TRBV10-3 with TRBJ2-3; 7 bases map to TRBD2. Germline-derived CDR1 and CDR2 are ENHRY and SYGVKD. Trimming cost V 4 bases and J 2 bases; bases outside gene matches: 6. This CDR3 comprises 15 residues. The CDR3 is CAISVVSGITDTQYF. The CDR3 bases are TGTGCCATCAGTGTAGTGAGCGGGATCACAGATACGCAGTATTTT.

The J gene is TRBJ2-2, the V gene TRBV4-2; D might be TRBD1 (6 bases). The germline V gene has CDR1 LGHNA and CDR2 YNFKEQ. V lost 0 bases and J 7 bases, leaving 6 bases between the germline ends. The CDR3 spans 13 residues. CDR3 in DNA: TGTGCCAGCAGCCAAGAGACAGGCGGGGAGCTGTTTTTT. The encoded protein is CASSQETGGELFF.

The J gene is TRBJ1-2, the V gene TRBV11-2; D not resolved. The CDR3 is made up of 13 amino acids. V was clipped by 4 bases and J by 2 bases, with 8 bases between them. Germline values: CDR1 SGHAT, CDR2 FQNNGV. CDR3 residues: CASSSGINYGYTF. The DNA for the CDR3 is TGTGCCAGCAGCTCCGGGATCAACTATGGCTACACCTTC.

This clone was observed a single time. The chain has TRBV12-3 or TRBV12-4 and TRBJ1-2; D possibly corresponds to TRBD1 (6 bases). The ends were cut back, 11 bases at V and 5 bases at J, with 18 bases in the middle. The CDR3 spans 13 residues. The chain's CDR3 is CAAARDKLYGYTF. CDR3 DNA: TGTGCCGCTGCAAGGGACAAACTTTATGGCTACACCTTC.

The chain carries TRBV10-2 and TRBJ1-2, with 8 bases matching TRBD1. This CDR3 is built from 14 residues. Trimming at V came to 8 bases and at J to 5 bases, leaving 10 bases not matched to a gene. CDR1 WSHSY and CDR2 SAAADI come from the germline V gene. This CDR3 is CASGLDRATYGYTF. The CDR3 DNA reads as TGCGCCAGCGGGTTGGACAGGGCGACATATGGCTACACCTTC.